The sequence of this T cell receptor (beta chain) was determined in a study of cytomegalovirus exposure and HLA in healthy donors. General observations from the study: The study recorded about 160 TCR beta chains that were cytomegalovirus-associated. A later analysis by the authors found several of the most significant clusters apparently linked to common viral pathogens.

CDR3 length equals 16 residues. Germline CDR1 reads SGHRS; CDR2 reads YFSETQ. V lost 4 bases and J 1 base, leaving 14 bases between the germline ends. At the time of sampling, donors were nominally healthy, though unrecorded immune exposures were likely. PCR employed 60 Vbeta and 13 Jbeta primers. Produced via immunoSEQ multiplex PCR; TCRdb's table is partial and in-frame only. The sample contains roughly 130,000 clones, approximately 8.8% of which appear only once. This clone was seen a few times. Its antigen is unknown. The chain links TRBV5-1 to TRBJ2-2, with D maybe TRBD2 (5 bases). Sequencing was performed on PBMCs. This receptor was obtained from a man in his forties in good health and CMV-seronegative. Here the CDR3 reads CASSPKRQENTGELFF. In DNA, the CDR3 is TGCGCCAGCAGCCCCAAGCGGCAGGAGAACACCGGGGAGCTGTTTTTT.